The clone carrying this TCR beta chain was recorded at least ten times. Its specificity is unknown. These data are taken from a study of T cell repertoires in cytomegalovirus infection. Study as a whole: In public TCR beta signatures, there were indications of both CMV infection and matching HLA type.

TCRdb used MiXCR to reprocess the reads, holding one entry per CDR3 protein. The sample lists approximately 700,000 distinct CDR3 sequences, 35% to 45% occurring once. Study outcomes and limitations: Clonotype analysis showed dominance of the ex vivo response by HLA-C-restricted CMV-specific TCR beta clonotypes.

V was shortened by 6 bases and J by 3 bases, with 30 bases between the two germline ends. The CDR3 contains 19 residues. Germline values: CDR1 SGHTA, CDR2 FQGNSA. V and J are TRBV7-2 and TRBJ2-7; D may be TRBD2 (6 bases). The sequenced material came from PBMCs. This TCR was recovered from a human donor in good health (CMV status not recorded). Some clones in this sample may be carry-over from other donors' samples. As DNA, the CDR3 is TGTGCCAGCAGTCACCCGGGGAGGTTGACCGAGGGGCCATACTACGAGCAGTACTTC. Amino acids: CASSHPGRLTEGPYYEQYF.